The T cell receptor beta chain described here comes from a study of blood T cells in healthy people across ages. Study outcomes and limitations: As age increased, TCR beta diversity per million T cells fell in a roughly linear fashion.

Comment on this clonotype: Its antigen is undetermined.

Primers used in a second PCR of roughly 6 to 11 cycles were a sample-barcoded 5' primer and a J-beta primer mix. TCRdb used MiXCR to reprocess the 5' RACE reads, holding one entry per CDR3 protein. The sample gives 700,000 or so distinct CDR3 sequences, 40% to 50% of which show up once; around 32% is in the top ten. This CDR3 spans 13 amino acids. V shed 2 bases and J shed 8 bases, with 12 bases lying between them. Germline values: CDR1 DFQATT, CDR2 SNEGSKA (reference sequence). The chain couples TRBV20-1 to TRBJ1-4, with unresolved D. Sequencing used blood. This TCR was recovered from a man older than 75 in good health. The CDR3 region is CSARRAPKEKLFF. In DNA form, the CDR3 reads TGCAGTGCTAGAAGAGCCCCAAAAGAAAAACTGTTTTTT.